This T cell receptor (beta chain) was captured by sequencing in a study of vaccination effects on CD4 cells after COVID-19. To note about this clone: Its antigen remains unknown.

TCRdb's copy holds only in-frame clones and misses some; the assay was immunoSEQ multiplex PCR. The repertoire consists of roughly 73,000 clones, with over 65% occurring once and the leading ten covering 5%. V gave up 4 bases and J gave up 4 bases; unmatched junction bases: 3. The CDR3 is 13 amino acids. Expansion with viral peptide pools was applied to antigen-specific CD4+ T cells by the ViraFEST assay prior to sequencing. On roughly day 9 of culture, CD4+ T cells were separated out. The person's infection with SARS-CoV-2, confirmed by PCR, took place between March and December 2020. This sequence joins TRBV12-3 or TRBV12-4 and TRBJ1-2, with TRBD1 matching 7 bases. The input for sequencing was CD4+ T cells from PBMCs cultured with HIV peptides, taken before COVID-19 vaccination. Documented subset: HIV-1 Nef peptide pool negative control/reference culture. This clonotype originated in a human donor who had a prior SARS-CoV-2 infection. The CDR3: CASSSEGAYGYTF. In nucleotides, the CDR3 is TGTGCCAGCAGTTCGGAGGGGGCCTATGGCTACACCTTC.